This T cell receptor (beta chain) is from a study of identical twins. General observations from the study: Cord blood beta clonotypes present at high abundance carried fewer insertions; no such pattern appeared in memory repertoires. Beta out-of-frame sequences showed weaker excess sharing between twins.

Unique molecular identifiers were in the cDNA, with template-switch universal primer binding. TCRdb reprocessed the 5' RACE reads with MiXCR, giving one entry per CDR3 protein. The table records 500,000 to 700,000 distinct CDR3 sequences, about 7% of them present only once. Germline CDR1 and CDR2: SGHRS and YFSETQ. V shed 0 bases, J shed 12 bases, and the junction held 4 bases outside the gene matches. The CDR3 has 15 residues. Points on this clonotype: The antigen remains unidentified.

The same sample was also used in a study of yellow fever vaccine responses in identical twins.

This receptor was taken from a woman between 18 and 29 years old in good health. The sequencing sample was made of PBMCs. The rearrangement links TRBV5-1 to TRBJ1-6, with 12 bases identical to TRBD1. The CDR3 DNA is TGCGCCAGCAGCTTGGGGGGACAGGGGGCGGAACCCCTCCACTTT. Translating it yields CASSLGGQGAEPLHF.